This T cell receptor beta chain derives from a study of T-cell reconstitution after alpha-beta-depleted transplantation in children. As to this clonotype: What it recognizes is unknown.

Overall study findings and caveats: At the one-year point after transplant, T-cell counts and TCRbeta diversity were found to come mostly from T cells that had been newly produced.

Germline-derived CDR1 and CDR2 are GTSNPN and SVGIG (reference sequence). J gave up 7 bases and V 4 bases, and 5 bases lay outside the gene matches. The CDR3 runs 14 residues. Library preparation (for TCRbeta) was performed with unique molecular identifiers. Via MiXCR, TCRdb re-called the PCR reads, giving one row per CDR3 protein. The sample shows approximately 500,000 distinct CDR3 sequences, more than 20% of them seen only once. The receptor's source is a boy in the first two years of life with Wiskott-Aldrich syndrome, due to receive a stem cell transplant. The rearrangement uses TRBV30 and TRBJ2-1, with 12 bases fitting TRBD2. The source material was PBMCs, sampled before TCRalphabeta/CD19-depleted stem cell transplant. The CDR3 DNA is TGTGCCTGGACTAGCGGGAGGGCCCGGAATGAGCAGTTCTTC. This translates into CAWTSGRARNEQFF.